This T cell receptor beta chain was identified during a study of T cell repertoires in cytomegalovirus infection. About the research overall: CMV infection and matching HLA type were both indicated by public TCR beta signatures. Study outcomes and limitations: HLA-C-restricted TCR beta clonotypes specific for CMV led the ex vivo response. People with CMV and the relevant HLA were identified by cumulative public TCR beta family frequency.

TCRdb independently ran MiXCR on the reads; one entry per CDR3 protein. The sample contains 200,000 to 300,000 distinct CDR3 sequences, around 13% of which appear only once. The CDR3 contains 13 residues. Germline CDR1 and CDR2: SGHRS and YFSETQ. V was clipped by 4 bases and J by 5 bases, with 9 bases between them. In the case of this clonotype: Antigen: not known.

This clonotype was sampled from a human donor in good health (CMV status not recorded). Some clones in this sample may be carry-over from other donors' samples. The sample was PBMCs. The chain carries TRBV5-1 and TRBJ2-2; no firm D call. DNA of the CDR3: TGCGCCAGCAGCCCAGAGCTTACCGGGGAGCTGTTTTTT. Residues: CASSPELTGELFF.